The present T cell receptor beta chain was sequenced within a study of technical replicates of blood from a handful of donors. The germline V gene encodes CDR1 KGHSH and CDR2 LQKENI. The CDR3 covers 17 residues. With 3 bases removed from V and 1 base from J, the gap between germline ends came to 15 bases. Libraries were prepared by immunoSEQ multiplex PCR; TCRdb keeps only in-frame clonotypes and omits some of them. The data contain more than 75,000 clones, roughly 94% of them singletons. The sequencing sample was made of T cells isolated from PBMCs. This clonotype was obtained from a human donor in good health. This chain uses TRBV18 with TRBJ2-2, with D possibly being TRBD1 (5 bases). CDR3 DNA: TGTGCCAGCTCACCTCAGAGAGCAGGGCAGAACACCGGGGAGCTGTTTTTT. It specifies CASSPQRAGQNTGELFF.